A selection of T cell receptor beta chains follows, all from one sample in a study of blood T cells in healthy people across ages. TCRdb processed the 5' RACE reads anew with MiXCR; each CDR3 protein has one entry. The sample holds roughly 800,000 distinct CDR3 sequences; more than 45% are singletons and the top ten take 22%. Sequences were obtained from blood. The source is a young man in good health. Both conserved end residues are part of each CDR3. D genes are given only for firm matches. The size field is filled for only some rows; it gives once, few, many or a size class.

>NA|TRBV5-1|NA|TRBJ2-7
TGCGCCAGCAGCATTTCGGGAATTAATAGCGAGCAGTACTTC
CASSISGINSEQYF
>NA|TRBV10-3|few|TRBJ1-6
TGTGCCATCAGGGATGGGACTGACAATTCACCCCTCCACTTT
CAIRDGTDNSPLHF
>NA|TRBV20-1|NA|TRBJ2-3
TGCAGTGCTACCCGTTACGGCGGGGTGCGAGATAGCACAGATACGCAGTATTTT
CSATRYGGVRDSTDTQYF
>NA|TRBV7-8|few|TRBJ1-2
TGTGCCAGCACCCGAGGACAGATATATGGCTACACCTTC
CASTRGQIYGYTF
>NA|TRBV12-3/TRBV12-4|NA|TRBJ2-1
TGTGCCGGACGAACAGGGGAAGGGGGGGAGCAGTTCTTC
CAGRTGEGGEQFF
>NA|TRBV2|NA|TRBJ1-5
TGTGCCAGCAGTGATCCCCGGGGAGGGGACCAGCCCCAGCATTTT
CASSDPRGGDQPQHF
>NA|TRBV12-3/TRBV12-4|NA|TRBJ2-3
TGTGCCAGCAGCTTGTCCCTCAGCGCAGATACGCAGTATTTT
CASSLSLSADTQYF
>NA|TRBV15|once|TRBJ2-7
TGTGCCACCAGCAGAGATTTAGGTCCCTCCTACGAGCAGTACTTC
CATSRDLGPSYEQYF
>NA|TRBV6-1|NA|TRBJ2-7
TGTGCCAGCAGTGAATCAGGGGTACAGGGCTACGAGCAGTACTTC
CASSESGVQGYEQYF
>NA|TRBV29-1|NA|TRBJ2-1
TGCAGCGTTAAATCTAGGGGGCAGTTCTTC
CSVKSRGQFF
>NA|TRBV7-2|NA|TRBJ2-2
TGTGCCAGCAGCCCGAAGGGGGCGGGAGAGTATGTCGGGGAGCTGTTTTTT
CASSPKGAGEYVGELFF
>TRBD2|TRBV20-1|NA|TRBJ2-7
TGCAGTGCTAGCGCTCGCTTACTAGCGTTCAAAGAGGCCCAGTACTTC
CSASARLLAFKEAQYF
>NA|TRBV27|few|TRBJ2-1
TGTGCCAGCATTCGGTACAATGAGCAGTTCTTC
CASIRYNEQFF
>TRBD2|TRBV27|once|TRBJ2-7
TGTGCCAGCAGTCGACTAGCGGGAGGAGGGGAAGCCTACGAGCAGTACTTC
CASSRLAGGGEAYEQYF
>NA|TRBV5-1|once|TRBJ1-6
TGCGCCAGCAGCTTGGAGGCAGGGTCTAATTCACCCCTCCACTTT
CASSLEAGSNSPLHF
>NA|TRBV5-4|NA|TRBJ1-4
TGTGCCAGCAGCTTAGCCGGAGCTGAAAAACTGTTTTTT
CASSLAGAEKLFF
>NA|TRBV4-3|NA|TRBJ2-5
TGCGCCAGCAGCCAAGATAGGTATCGGGAGACCCAGTACTTC
CASSQDRYRETQYF
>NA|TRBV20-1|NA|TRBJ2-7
TGCAGTGTACGTTCAGGGGCAGCCTACGAGCAGTACTTC
CSVRSGAAYEQYF
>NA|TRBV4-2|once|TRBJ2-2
TGTGCCAGCAGCCAAGAGGGCGGCACCGGGGAGCTGTTTTTT
CASSQEGGTGELFF
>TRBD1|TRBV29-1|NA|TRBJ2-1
TGCAGCAGCCGGGACAGAGACTACAATGAGCAGTTCTTC
CSSRDRDYNEQFF
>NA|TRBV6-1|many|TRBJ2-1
TGTGCCAGCAGTGCGACTGGAAACAATGAGCAGTTCTTC
CASSATGNNEQFF
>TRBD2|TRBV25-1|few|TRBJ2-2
TGTGCCAGCAGTGAGTCGGGGGGTAACACCGGGGAGCTGTTTTTT
CASSESGGNTGELFF
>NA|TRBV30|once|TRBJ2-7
TGTGCCTGGAGTTCTCAGACGGACGAGCAGTACTTC
CAWSSQTDEQYF
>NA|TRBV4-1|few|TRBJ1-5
TGCGCCAGCAGCCAGGATCAGGGAGGGGGTCAGCCCCAGCATTTT
CASSQDQGGGQPQHF
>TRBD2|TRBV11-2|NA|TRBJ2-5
TGTGCCAGCAGCTTGAGGTCGCGGGGGGGCGGCAATGAGCAGTACTTC
CASSLRSRGGGNEQYF
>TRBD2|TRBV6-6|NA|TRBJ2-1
TGTGCCAGCAGCGGGGGGGCGGCCTACAATGAGCAGTTCTTC
CASSGGAAYNEQFF
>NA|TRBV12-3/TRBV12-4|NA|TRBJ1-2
TGTGCCAGCAGTTCGGCGGGGAACTATGGCTACACCTTC
CASSSAGNYGYTF
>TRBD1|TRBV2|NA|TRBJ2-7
TGTGCCAGTGGGACAGGGGCCATGTACGAGCAGTACTTC
CASGTGAMYEQYF
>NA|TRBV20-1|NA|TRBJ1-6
TGCAGTGCTAGACCTACCCGAACAGGGTTGGATTCACCCCTCCACTTT
CSARPTRTGLDSPLHF
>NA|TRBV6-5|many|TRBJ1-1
TGTGCCAGCAGTCCCCGGGAGAACACTGAAGCTTTCTTT
CASSPRENTEAFF
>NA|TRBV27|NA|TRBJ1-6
TGTGCCAGCAGTCAGAGGGGCGGATCACCCCTCCACTTT
CASSQRGGSPLHF
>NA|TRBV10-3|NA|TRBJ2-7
TGTGCCACCGGCACAGAGGCCTACGAGCAGTACTTC
CATGTEAYEQYF
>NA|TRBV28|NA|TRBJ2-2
TGTGCCAGCAGTAGCAGGGCACAGGACACCGGGGAGCTGTTTTTT
CASSSRAQDTGELFF
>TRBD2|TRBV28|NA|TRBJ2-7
TGTGCCAGCACCAATAGCGGGGAGACCTACGAGCAGTACTTC
CASTNSGETYEQYF
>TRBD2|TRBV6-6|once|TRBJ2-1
TGTGCCAGCGGGACTAGCGGGAGGTTTAATGAGCAGTTCTTC
CASGTSGRFNEQFF
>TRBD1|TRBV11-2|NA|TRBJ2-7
TGTGCCAGCAGCTTCCTCGGGACAGGGGCGTCCGAGCAGTACTTC
CASSFLGTGASEQYF
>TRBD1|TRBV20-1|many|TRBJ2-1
TGCAGTGCTAGCGGTACGGACAGGGTTAGCAATGAGCAGTTCTTC
CSASGTDRVSNEQFF
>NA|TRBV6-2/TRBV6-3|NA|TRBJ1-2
TGTGCCAGCAGTGCGACTAACAGGGCCGCTGGCTACACCTTC
CASSATNRAAGYTF
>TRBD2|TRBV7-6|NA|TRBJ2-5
TGTGCCAGCAGCCTTCGTCCTTGGGGGGGGAAAGAGACCCAGTACTTC
CASSLRPWGGKETQYF
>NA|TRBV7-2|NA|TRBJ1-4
TGTGCCAGCAGCCCCCGGGAGGCCAGTAATGAAAAACTGTTTTTT
CASSPREASNEKLFF
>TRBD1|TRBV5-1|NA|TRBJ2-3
TGCGCCAGCAGCTCCCAAGGACAGGGTGGCACAGATACGCAGTATTTT
CASSSQGQGGTDTQYF
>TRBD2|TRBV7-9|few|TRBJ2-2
TGTGCCAGCAGCCTGGGGGGGGTGAACACCGGGGAGCTGTTTTTT
CASSLGGVNTGELFF